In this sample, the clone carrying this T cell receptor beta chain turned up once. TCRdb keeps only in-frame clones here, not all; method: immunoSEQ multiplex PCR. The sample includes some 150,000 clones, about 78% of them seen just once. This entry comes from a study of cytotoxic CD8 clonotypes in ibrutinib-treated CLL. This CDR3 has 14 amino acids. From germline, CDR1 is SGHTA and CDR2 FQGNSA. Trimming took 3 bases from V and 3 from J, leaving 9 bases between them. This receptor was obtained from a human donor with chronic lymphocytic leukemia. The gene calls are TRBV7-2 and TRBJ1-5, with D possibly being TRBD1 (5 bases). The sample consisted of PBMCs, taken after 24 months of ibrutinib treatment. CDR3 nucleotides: TGTGCCAGCAGCTTGGCACAGGCCAATCAGCCCCAGCATTTT. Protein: CASSLAQANQPQHF.